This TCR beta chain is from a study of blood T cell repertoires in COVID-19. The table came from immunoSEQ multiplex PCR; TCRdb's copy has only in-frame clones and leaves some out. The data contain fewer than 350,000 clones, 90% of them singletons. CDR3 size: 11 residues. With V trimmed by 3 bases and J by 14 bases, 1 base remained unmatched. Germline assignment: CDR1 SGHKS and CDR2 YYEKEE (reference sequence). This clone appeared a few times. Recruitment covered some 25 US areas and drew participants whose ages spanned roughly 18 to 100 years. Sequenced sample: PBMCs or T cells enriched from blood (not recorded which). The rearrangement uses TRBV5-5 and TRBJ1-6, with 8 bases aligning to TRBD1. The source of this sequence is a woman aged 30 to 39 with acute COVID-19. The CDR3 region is CASSSDRALHF. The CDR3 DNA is TGTGCCAGCAGCTCGGACAGGGCCCTCCACTTT.